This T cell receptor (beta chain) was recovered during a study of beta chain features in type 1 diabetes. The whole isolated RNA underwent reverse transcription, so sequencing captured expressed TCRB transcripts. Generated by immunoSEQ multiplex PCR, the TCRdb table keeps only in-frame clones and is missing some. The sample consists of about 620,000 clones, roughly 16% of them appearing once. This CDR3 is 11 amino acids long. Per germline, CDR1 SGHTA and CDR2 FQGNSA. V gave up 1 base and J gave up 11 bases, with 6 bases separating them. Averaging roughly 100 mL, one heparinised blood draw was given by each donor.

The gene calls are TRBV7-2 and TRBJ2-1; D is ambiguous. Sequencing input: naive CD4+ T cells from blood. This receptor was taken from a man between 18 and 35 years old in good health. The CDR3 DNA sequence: TGTGCCAGCAGCTTAGGGGCCAAGCAGTTCTTC. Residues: CASSLGAKQFF.